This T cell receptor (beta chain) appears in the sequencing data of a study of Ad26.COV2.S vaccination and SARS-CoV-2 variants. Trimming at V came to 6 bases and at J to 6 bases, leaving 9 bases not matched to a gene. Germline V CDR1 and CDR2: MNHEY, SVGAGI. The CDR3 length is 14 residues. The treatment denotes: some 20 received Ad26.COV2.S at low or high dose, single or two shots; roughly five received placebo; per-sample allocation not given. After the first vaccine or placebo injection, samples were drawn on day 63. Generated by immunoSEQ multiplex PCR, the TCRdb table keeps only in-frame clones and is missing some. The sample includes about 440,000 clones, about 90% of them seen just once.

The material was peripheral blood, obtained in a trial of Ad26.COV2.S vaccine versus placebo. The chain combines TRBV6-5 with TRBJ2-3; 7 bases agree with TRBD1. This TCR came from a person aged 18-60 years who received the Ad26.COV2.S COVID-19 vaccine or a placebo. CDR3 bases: TGTGCCAGCAGCGCCCCCAGGGGGTCGGATACGCAGTATTTT. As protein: CASSAPRGSDTQYF.